The entry below describes one T cell receptor beta chain. The data were obtained in a study of blood T cells in healthy people across ages. This CDR3 region has 13 residues. V lost 5 bases and J lost 6, with 11 bases in between. Germline V gene lookup returns CDR1 MNHNY and CDR2 SVGAGI (reference sequence). Primers used in a second PCR of about 7 to 11 cycles were a sample-barcoded 5' primer and a J-beta primer mix. TCRdb analysed the 5' RACE reads with MiXCR anew, one entry per CDR3 protein. Of about 1.5 million distinct CDR3 sequences in the sample, approximately 40% are singletons; the top ten hold 7.9%.

The sequencing input was blood. The chain links TRBV6-6 to TRBJ1-5; tentatively, D is TRBD1 (5 bases). This clonotype was sampled from a woman under 30 in good health. The DNA for the CDR3 is TGTGCCAGCAGTCACCTCCAGGGTCAGCCCCAGCATTTT. Translated: CASSHLQGQPQHF.